Below are 23 T cell receptor beta chains sequenced from a single sample in a study of T cells in localized non-small cell lung cancer. Sequencing used immunoSEQ multiplex PCR; TCRdb keeps in-frame clones, though not all of them. The sample has around 35,000 clones; approximately 93% are singletons. The material was peripheral blood, obtained before any cancer treatment. All receptors derive from a female donor over 55 with stage I lung adenocarcinoma.

V and J are TRBV7-9 and TRBJ2-1; 9 bases fit TRBD1. Germline V lookup: CDR1 SEHNR, CDR2 FQNEAQ (reference sequence). V was pared by 5 bases and J by 9 bases, with 17 bases of the junction left unmatched. The CDR3 contains 17 residues. The CDR3 region is CASSASGTGTLLSEQFF. The CDR3, as DNA: TGTGCCAGCAGCGCGTCCGGGACAGGGACTCTATTAAGTGAGCAGTTCTTC. The whole variable domain, remainder taken from reference TRBV7-9 and TRBJ2-1, is DTGVSQNPRHKITKRGQNVTFRCDPISEHNRLYWYRQTLGQGPEFLTYFQNEAQLEKSRLLSDRFSAERPKGSFSTLEIQRTEQGDSAMYLCASSASGTGTLLSEQFFGPGTRLTVL.

This chain links TRBV2 with TRBJ1-1; D is unclear. Germline-derived CDR1 and CDR2 are SNHLY and FYNNEI. V dropped 6 bases and J dropped 4 bases, with 12 bases sitting between them. This CDR3 has 13 residues. In nucleotides, the CDR3 is TGTGCCAGCAGCGGTCGCAGAGCCACTGAAGCTTTCTTT. The encoded protein is CASSGRRATEAFF.

The V call is TRBV19, the J call TRBJ2-7; 11 bases align to TRBD2. Germline values: CDR1 LNHDA, CDR2 SQIVND (reference sequence). V lost 6 bases, J lost 2 bases, and 3 bases stayed unmatched. The CDR3 has 14 residues. Here the CDR3 reads CASRGLADTYEQYF. The CDR3 nucleotides are TGTGCCAGTAGGGGACTAGCGGACACCTACGAGCAGTACTTC.

This sequence joins TRBV10-3 and TRBJ1-1, with no clear D. Looked up from germline, CDR1 is ENHRY and CDR2 is SYGVKD. V was pared by 3 bases and J by 5 bases, with 10 bases between. The CDR3 length is 13 residues. The CDR3 reads CAISDLGGTEAFF. Here the CDR3 DNA reads TGTGCCATCAGTGACTTAGGAGGGACTGAAGCTTTCTTT.

This chain links TRBV18 with TRBJ1-1; D remains unclear. This CDR3 is 15 amino acids long. Germline CDR1 and CDR2: KGHSH and LQKENI. V lost 1 base to trimming and J lost 3 bases, with 12 bases between them. The CDR3 here is CASSPRSGRHTEAFF. The CDR3 coding sequence is TGTGCCAGCTCACCACGATCAGGCAGGCACACTGAAGCTTTCTTT.

The chain recombines TRBV5-1 with TRBJ1-1; 8 bases fit TRBD1. Germline CDR1 and CDR2: SGHRS and YFSETQ. This CDR3 comprises 17 residues. Germline trimming cut 2 bases from V and 4 bases from J; bases unmatched to any gene: 13. The CDR3 nucleotides are TGCGCCAGCAGCTTCGTGACGACAGGGGAGAGGGGCACTGAAGCTTTCTTT. It encodes CASSFVTTGERGTEAFF. Based on the CDR3 plus reference TRBV5-1 and TRBJ1-1, the full variable domain is KAGVTQTPRYLIKTRGQQVTLSCSPISGHRSVSWYQQTPGQGLQFLFEYFSETQRNKGNFPGRFSGRQFSNSRSEMNVSTLELGDSALYLCASSFVTTGERGTEAFFGQGTRLTVV.

This chain joins TRBV2 and TRBJ2-2, with D possibly TRBD2 on 6 matching bases. Germline CDR1 is SNHLY and CDR2 is FYNNEI. With 8 bases removed from V and 4 bases from J, the gap between germline ends came to 11 bases. The CDR3 loop spans 13 amino acids. For the CDR3, the DNA is TGTGCCAGCGGTATCGGGGGCACCGGGGAGCTGTTTTTT. Encoded protein: CASGIGGTGELFF. Complete variable domain (other parts from reference TRBV2 and TRBJ2-2): EPEVTQTPSHQVTQMGQEVILRCVPISNHLYFYWYRQILGQKVEFLVSFYNNEISEKSEIFDDQFSVERPDGSNFTLKIRSTKLEDSAMYFCASGIGGTGELFFGEGSRLTVL.

The J gene is TRBJ2-7, the V gene TRBV11-1; the D gene is possibly TRBD1 (6 bases). The ends were cut back, 6 bases at V and 4 bases at J, with 10 bases in the middle. Per the germline V gene, CDR1 is SGHAT and CDR2 is FQDESV (reference sequence). The CDR3 covers 12 residues. CDR3 region: CASSLQGYEQYF. The CDR3 DNA reads as TGTGCCAGCAGTCTACAGGGATACGAGCAGTACTTC. The complete variable domain, with remaining parts taken from reference TRBV11-1 and TRBJ2-7, reads EAEVAQSPRYKITEKSQAVAFWCDPISGHATLYWYRQILGQGPELLVQFQDESVVDDSQLPKDRFSAERLKGVDSTLKIQPAELGDSAMYLCASSLQGYEQYFGPGTRLTVT.

This rearrangement joins TRBV19 to TRBJ1-1; weak D call: TRBD1 (6 bases). V was pared by 7 bases and J by 1 base, with 16 bases between. Germline V gene sequence: CDR1 LNHDA, CDR2 SQIVND (reference sequence). The CDR3 runs to 15 residues. In nucleotides, the CDR3 is TGTGCCAGTATAAAGCTAGGGGGGGGGAACACTGAAGCTTTCTTT. As protein: CASIKLGGGNTEAFF. The whole variable domain, remainder taken from reference TRBV19 and TRBJ1-1, is DGGITQSPKYLFRKEGQNVTLSCEQNLNHDAMYWYRQDPGQGLRLIYYSQIVNDFQKGDIAEGYSVSREKKESFPLTVTSAQKNPTAFYLCASIKLGGGNTEAFFGQGTRLTVV.

This chain links TRBV7-9 with TRBJ1-1, with D possibly matching TRBD1 (5 bases). V was shortened by 7 bases and J by 0 bases, with 12 bases between the two germline ends. This CDR3 comprises 14 residues. Germline loops: CDR1 SEHNR, CDR2 FQNEAQ (reference sequence). This CDR3 is CASKGATMNTEAFF. The CDR3 DNA follows: TGTGCCAGCAAAGGGGCAACCATGAACACTGAAGCTTTCTTT.

The J gene is TRBJ2-2, the V gene TRBV7-3, with TRBD1 matching 10 bases. CDR1 and CDR2 from the germline V gene are SGHTA and FQGTGA. CDR3 length: 18 residues. The V and J ends lost 2 bases and 6 bases, in that order; junction bases with no gene match: 12. CDR3: CASSLGGTGALNPGELFF. DNA for the CDR3: TGTGCCAGCAGCTTAGGAGGGACAGGGGCCTTAAATCCCGGGGAGCTGTTTTTT.

The chain recombines TRBV21-1 with TRBJ2-5; the table's D call of TRBD2 was not tested on the DNA. TRBV21-1 is recorded as a pseudogene. The CDR3 runs 16 residues. CDR3 loop: CASIPEISGGEETQYF. CDR3 DNA sequence: TGTGCCAGCATCCCCGAGATTAGCGGAGGAGAAGAGACCCAGTACTTC.

The J gene is TRBJ2-5, the V gene TRBV7-8; D possibly matches TRBD1 or TRBD2 (8 bases each). The CDR3 is 17 residues long. V was cut by 7 bases and J by 3 bases, with 24 bases left in between. Germline CDR1 is SGHVS and CDR2 is FQNEAQ. Written as DNA, the CDR3 is TGTGCCAGCACGGACAGGGAATACGGAGCGGGAGAAGAGACCCAGTACTTC. Its translation: CASTDREYGAGEETQYF.

The V and J genes are TRBV28 and TRBJ1-4, with D unresolved. CDR3 size: 12 residues. Germline CDR1 reads MDHEN; CDR2 reads SYDVKM. The V gene lost 1 base and the J gene lost 6 bases, with 3 bases spanning the gap. CDR3 DNA: TGTGCCAGCAGTTTATCTCATGAAAAACTGTTTTTT. Its translation is CASSLSHEKLFF.

The rearrangement uses TRBV5-4 and TRBJ2-3, with D perhaps TRBD2 (5 bases). This CDR3 region has 14 residues. CDR1 and CDR2 (germline): SGHNT, YYREEE (reference sequence). Trimming stripped 3 bases from V and 2 bases from J, with 10 bases between. The CDR3 DNA follows: TGTGCCAGCAGCTCGGGGATACCCACAGATACGCAGTATTTT. Protein sequence: CASSSGIPTDTQYF.

V usage is TRBV10-3 and J usage is TRBJ1-2; TRBD1 matches 7 bases. Germline CDR1 reads ENHRY; CDR2 reads SYGVKD. The trim removed 3 bases at V and 2 bases at J, leaving 3 bases unmatched. The CDR3 sequence is 14 residues long. CDR3 amino acids: CAISDKGGNYGYTF. CDR3 bases: TGTGCCATCAGTGATAAAGGGGGCAACTATGGCTACACCTTC.

This clone has just one count. The rearrangement uses TRBV7-2 and TRBJ2-3, with a tentative D call TRBD2 (6 bases). V was pared by 5 bases and J by 4 bases, with 13 bases between. CDR3 length equals 14 residues. Germline-derived CDR1 and CDR2 are SGHTA and FQGNSA. The CDR3 nucleotides are TGTGCCAGCAGCCGGGACTTCCAGGCAGATACGCAGTATTTT. Translating gives CASSRDFQADTQYF.

This chain uses TRBV5-5 with TRBJ2-7; D is uncertain. Trimming shortened V by 5 bases and J by 4 bases, and 13 bases separated the two germline ends. Germline V gene data show CDR1 as SGHKS and CDR2 as YYEKEE (reference sequence). The CDR3 loop spans 13 amino acids. As DNA, the CDR3 is TGTGCCAGCAGTTCTCATCCCCAGTACGAGCAGTACGTC. The encoded protein is CASSSHPQYEQYV.

The V and J genes are TRBV10-2 and TRBJ2-5; tentative D call: TRBD2 (5 bases). The germline V gene encodes CDR1 WSHSY and CDR2 SAAADI. The germline V and J ends were trimmed by 3 bases and 5 bases, with 16 bases remaining between them. The CDR3 has 15 amino acids. The CDR3 region is CASSDHSRPGETQYF. CDR3 in DNA: TGCGCCAGCAGTGACCACTCCAGACCGGGGGAGACCCAGTACTTC.

This rearrangement joins TRBV19 to TRBJ1-1, with a possible D match to TRBD1 (5 bases). The CDR3 is 15 amino acids. Between the trimmed V and J ends, which lost 5 bases and 1 base, there was a span of 14 bases. Germline V lookup: CDR1 LNHDA, CDR2 SQIVND (reference sequence). The CDR3 sequence is CASSLTGTANTEAFF. DNA of the CDR3: TGTGCCAGTAGTCTAACGGGGACGGCGAACACTGAAGCTTTCTTT.

This clone was seen a handful of times. The chain is built from TRBV20-1 and TRBJ2-7; a weak D match, TRBD2 (6 bases). The CDR3 is 11 amino acids. Germline CDR1 and CDR2: DFQATT and SNEGSKA (reference sequence). The germline V and J ends were trimmed by 7 bases and 4 bases, with 11 bases remaining between them. CDR3 region: CSVGGNYEQYF. The CDR3 nucleotides are TGCAGTGTTGGAGGGAATTACGAGCAGTACTTC.

The gene calls are TRBV7-9 and TRBJ2-3; TRBD1 or TRBD2 may be the D gene (5 bases each). V lost 3 bases and J 2 bases, leaving 9 bases between the germline ends. The CDR3 length is 14 residues. CDR1 is SEHNR, CDR2 FQNEAQ, per germline (reference sequence). CDR3: CASSLGVNTDTQYF. The CDR3 region has the DNA TGTGCCAGCAGCTTGGGGGTAAACACAGATACGCAGTATTTT.

This chain connects TRBV7-9 to TRBJ2-3; 7 bases fit TRBD1. The CDR3 runs to 15 residues. In germline, CDR1 is SEHNR, CDR2 FQNEAQ (reference sequence). Trimming cost V 5 bases and J 0 bases; bases outside gene matches: 5. Written as DNA, the CDR3 is TGTGCCAGCAGCCTACAGGGGCCGAGCACAGATACGCAGTATTTT. Encoded protein: CASSLQGPSTDTQYF.